These 30 T cell receptor beta chains were all obtained from the same sample, sequenced in a study of T cell repertoires in cytomegalovirus infection (dated by TCRdb to the late 2010s). What the treatment or condition label conveys for this sample: in vitro stimulation with specific CMV peptide epitopes to enrich CMV-specific T cells. No antigen has been identified for these receptors. The sequencer was an Illumina HiSeq 1500. Starting from the raw public reads, TCRdb applied fastp trimming at Q25, assembled clones with MiXCR and retained in-frame beta chains. Identical CDR3 proteins give one entry, which carries the most common genes and DNA. This sample gives about 340,000 distinct CDR3 sequences in total; 25% to 35% of them show up just once. The ten largest clones represent 20% of the sample. The sequencing here drew on cultured PBMCs, taken from culture after CMV antigen stimulation. Receptors originate from a human donor in good health (CMV status not recorded). Some clones in this sample may be carry-over from other donors' samples.

This sequence joins TRBV29-1 and TRBJ1-2; 10 bases are a match to TRBD1. Trimming at V came to 4 bases and at J to 1 base, leaving 6 bases not matched to a gene. Germline CDR1 reads SQVTM; CDR2 reads ANQGSEA. The CDR3 contains 15 residues. CDR3 DNA: TGCAGCGTTGGGGGGGACAGGGGACTTAACTATGGCTACACCTTC. It translates to CSVGGDRGLNYGYTF.

The V call is TRBV3-1, the J call TRBJ1-4; the D gene is possibly TRBD1 (6 bases). V was clipped by 0 bases and J by 11 bases, with 16 bases between them. The CDR3 is made up of 15 amino acids. From germline, CDR1 is LGHDT and CDR2 YNNKEL (reference sequence). CDR3 sequence: CASSQDGGAPWKLFF. The CDR3 DNA sequence: TGTGCCAGCAGCCAAGATGGGGGGGCCCCTTGGAAACTGTTTTTT.

V and J are TRBV7-6 and TRBJ1-1; 7 bases match TRBD1. V was pared by 1 base and J by 4 bases, with 12 bases of the junction left unmatched. CDR3 length: 17 residues. CDR1 is SGHVS, CDR2 FNYEAQ, per germline. The CDR3 here is CASSLGSLTGDGTEAFF. The CDR3 DNA reads TGTGCCAGCAGCTTAGGGTCCTTAACAGGGGATGGCACTGAAGCTTTCTTT.

The sample holds a few counts of this clonotype. The gene calls are TRBV12-3 or TRBV12-4 and TRBJ2-1, with 10 bases identical to TRBD2. The junction had 8 bases not matched to a gene; V was cut back by 4 bases and J by 5 bases. The CDR3 contains 16 residues. The CDR3 DNA reads as TGTGCCAGCAGTTCTCTGAGCGGGAGGGCCCACAATGAGCAGTTCTTC. The encoded protein is CASSSLSGRAHNEQFF.

The rearrangement links TRBV9 to TRBJ1-1; D is perhaps TRBD1 (6 bases). Germline CDR1 and CDR2: SGDLS and YYNGEE. The length of the CDR3 is 15 residues. V lost 4 bases and J 1 base, leaving 14 bases between the germline ends. The CDR3 loop is CASSPRQAANTEAFF. The CDR3 DNA follows: TGTGCCAGCAGCCCCCGACAGGCCGCGAACACTGAAGCTTTCTTT.

The chain recombines TRBV28 with TRBJ1-2, with a possible D match to TRBD1 (6 bases). This CDR3 region has 15 residues. The germline CDR1 and CDR2 sequences are MDHEN and SYDVKM. V gave up 3 bases and J gave up 2 bases, with 13 bases separating them. The CDR3 coding sequence is TGTGCCAGCAGTTTCCTCGGGGGCGCGAACTATGGCTACACCTTC. Translating it yields CASSFLGGANYGYTF.

As DNA, the CDR3 is TGTGCCAGCAGTTACGTCCTAGCGGGGGTGAGCTACGAGCAGTACTTC. This codes for CASSYVLAGVSYEQYF. The chain uses TRBV6-5 and TRBJ2-7; 10 nucleotides agree with TRBD2. This CDR3 region has 16 residues. The V gene's germline CDR1 is MNHEY and CDR2 SVGAGI. After removal of 2 bases from V and 3 bases from J, the junction contained 7 bases not matched to a gene.

This clonotype has more than one count but fewer than ten. This chain joins TRBV7-6 and TRBJ2-1; tentatively, D is TRBD2 (6 bases). The CDR3 is 15 residues long. The germline V gene has CDR1 SGHVS and CDR2 FNYEAQ. The V gene lost 0 bases and the J gene lost 5 bases, with 11 bases spanning the gap. CDR3 loop: CASSLARGFNNEQFF. CDR3 DNA sequence: TGTGCCAGCAGCTTAGCGCGGGGATTTAACAATGAGCAGTTCTTC.

The chain links TRBV19 to TRBJ1-5; D remains unclear. Per the germline V gene, CDR1 is LNHDA and CDR2 is SQIVND (reference sequence). Trimming took off 5 bases at V and 3 bases at J, with 17 bases between the two ends. The CDR3 consists of 16 residues. CDR3: CASSPHLDRLNQPQHF. As DNA, the CDR3 is TGTGCCAGTAGTCCACACTTGGACCGACTCAATCAGCCCCAGCATTTT.

The rearrangement uses TRBV7-6 and TRBJ1-1; the match to TRBD1 covers 7 bases. In germline, CDR1 is SGHVS, CDR2 FNYEAQ. Trimming took 6 bases from V and 0 from J; bases not matched to a gene: 7. The CDR3 consists of 15 residues. The CDR3 here is CASRSIGQVNTEAFF. The CDR3 DNA reads TGTGCCAGCAGATCAATAGGACAGGTGAACACTGAAGCTTTCTTT. The full variable domain, its missing parts supplied by reference TRBV7-6 and TRBJ1-1, is GAGVSQSPRYKVTKRGQDVALRCDPISGHVSLYWYRQALGQGPEFLTYFNYEAQQDKSGLPNDRFSAERPEGSISTLTIQRTEQRDSAMYRCASRSIGQVNTEAFFGQGTRLTVV.

The rearrangement links TRBV9 to TRBJ2-5; D not certain. This CDR3 region has 14 residues. V was pared by 0 bases and J by 3 bases, with 9 bases between. CDR1 is SGDLS, CDR2 YYNGEE, per germline. The CDR3 bases are TGTGCCAGCAGCGTAGCTTTTGGCGAAGAGACCCAGTACTTC. Translating it yields CASSVAFGEETQYF.

This clonotype was seen more than once but under ten times. The CDR3 is CASTSADRRNIQYF. The CDR3 region has the DNA TGTGCCAGCACTTCTGCCGACCGGCGGAACATTCAGTACTTC. The rearrangement uses TRBV6-1 and TRBJ2-4; D is undetermined. Deletions cut 7 bases from V and 7 bases from J, with 17 bases between. The CDR3 is 14 amino acids. Germline V gene data show CDR1 as MNHNS and CDR2 as SASEGT.

CDR3 protein: CASSPDRDSPLHF. The DNA for the CDR3 is TGTGCCAGCAGTCCGGACAGGGATTCACCCCTCCACTTT. This chain connects TRBV12-3 or TRBV12-4 to TRBJ1-6, with TRBD1 identical over 8 bases. The CDR3 extends over 13 amino acids. J lost 8 bases, V lost 5 bases, and 2 bases had no gene match.

This clonotype was seen a few times. The chain recombines TRBV7-8 with TRBJ2-4; 7 bases align to TRBD2. The CDR3 consists of 15 residues. Germline-derived CDR1 and CDR2 are SGHVS and FQNEAQ. V gave up 1 base and J gave up 6 bases; unmatched junction bases: 6. The CDR3 DNA reads TGTGCCAGCAGCTTAGGGGGACTACGAGTAAACATTCAGTACTTC. Its protein product is CASSLGGLRVNIQYF.

J is TRBJ2-7 and V is TRBV12-3 or TRBV12-4; D tentatively reads TRBD1 or TRBD2 (5 bases each). V dropped 1 base and J dropped 3 bases, with 10 bases sitting between them. CDR3 length: 14 amino acids. CDR3 region: CASSLEGTFYEQYF. DNA for the CDR3: TGTGCCAGCAGTTTAGAAGGGACCTTCTACGAGCAGTACTTC.

The chain couples TRBV7-2 to TRBJ2-5; TRBD2 aligns across 13 bases. The CDR3 contains 16 residues. Germline-derived CDR1 and CDR2 are SGHTA and FQGNSA. Trimming took 3 bases from V and 5 from J; bases not matched to a gene: 6. The CDR3 region is CASSFGLAGAYETQYF. In nucleotides, the CDR3 is TGTGCCAGCAGCTTCGGACTAGCGGGAGCCTACGAGACCCAGTACTTC.

This clonotype was detected many times. The rearrangement joins TRBV29-1 to TRBJ1-2; D remains unclear. The CDR3 loop spans 14 amino acids. The V end lost 6 bases, the J end lost 1 base, and 15 bases lay between the germline ends. From germline, CDR1 is SQVTM and CDR2 ANQGSEA. The CDR3 DNA sequence: TGCAGCGTATTGGAAGGAAGTCATAACTATGGCTACACCTTC. It codes for CSVLEGSHNYGYTF.

V and J are TRBV20-1 and TRBJ1-2, with a tentative D call TRBD1 (5 bases). The CDR3 has 14 amino acids. Germline V gene data show CDR1 as DFQATT and CDR2 as SNEGSKA (reference sequence). Deletions cut 2 bases from V and 6 bases from J, with 16 bases between. In DNA, the CDR3 is TGCAGTGCTAGAAGGGCAGGGCCGTCTGATGGCTACACCTTC. Protein sequence: CSARRAGPSDGYTF.

This clonotype was seen repeatedly, ten times or more. The rearrangement joins TRBV24-1 to TRBJ2-1, with 9 bases lining up with TRBD2. Trimming took 7 bases from V and 5 from J; bases not matched to a gene: 2. CDR3 length equals 13 residues. The germline CDR1 and CDR2 sequences are KGHDR and SFDVKD. The CDR3 DNA follows: TGTGCCACCAGGACTAGCGGAGACAATGAGCAGTTCTTC. Translation gives CATRTSGDNEQFF.

V is TRBV19 and J is TRBJ1-5; no firm D call. The CDR3 runs to 14 residues. Trimming left V 5 bases short and J 6 bases short, with 14 bases between. Germline assignment: CDR1 LNHDA and CDR2 SQIVND (reference sequence). CDR3 sequence: CASSPTALGQPQHF. The CDR3 DNA sequence: TGTGCCAGTAGTCCCACTGCGTTGGGTCAGCCCCAGCATTTT. Filled out from reference TRBV19 and TRBJ1-5, the complete variable domain reads DGGITQSPKYLFRKEGQNVTLSCEQNLNHDAMYWYRQDPGQGLRLIYYSQIVNDFQKGDIAEGYSVSREKKESFPLTVTSAQKNPTAFYLCASSPTALGQPQHFGDGTRLSIL.

In this sample, this clonotype turned up a few times. V and J are TRBV12-3 or TRBV12-4 and TRBJ2-1; D is perhaps TRBD1 (5 bases). The V end lost 5 bases, the J end lost 8 bases, and 10 bases lay between the germline ends. CDR3 length: 12 amino acids. CDR3 amino acids: CASSGRAHEQFF. DNA for the CDR3: TGTGCCAGCAGTGGCAGGGCTCATGAGCAGTTCTTC.

There are a few counts of this clonotype. The DNA of the CDR3 is TGTGCCAGCAGCTTCGCCCCGAACACTGAAGCTTTCTTT. Amino acid sequence: CASSFAPNTEAFF. The chain recombines TRBV11-3 with TRBJ1-1, with D uncertain. The CDR3 runs to 13 residues. The germline gives CDR1 SGHNT, CDR2 YENEEA. V lost 3 bases to trimming and J lost 1 base, with 6 bases between them.

This clonotype was counted only a few times. This rearrangement joins TRBV7-9 to TRBJ1-2, with D possibly being TRBD1 (6 bases). The CDR3 runs to 13 residues. Germline CDR1 and CDR2: SEHNR and FQNEAQ (reference sequence). Trimming took 8 bases from V and 5 from J, leaving 15 bases between them. The CDR3 protein is CASSRRTDYGYTF. The CDR3 DNA is TGTGCCAGCTCGAGGCGGACAGATTATGGCTACACCTTC. The full variable domain, with the rest looked up from reference TRBV7-9 and TRBJ1-2, is DTGVSQNPRHKITKRGQNVTFRCDPISEHNRLYWYRQTLGQGPEFLTYFQNEAQLEKSRLLSDRFSAERPKGSFSTLEIQRTEQGDSAMYLCASSRRTDYGYTFGSGTRLTVV.

This clonotype was recorded a few times. The rearrangement joins TRBV5-4 to TRBJ2-5; 8 nucleotides agree with TRBD2. Germline trimming cut 1 base from V and 3 bases from J; bases unmatched to any gene: 2. CDR3 length: 14 amino acids. Germline V gives CDR1 SGHNT, CDR2 YYREEE (reference sequence). CDR3 in DNA: TGTGCCAGCAGCTTGCCGGGGGGGGAAGAGACCCAGTACTTC. Translating gives CASSLPGGEETQYF.

The rearrangement joins TRBV20-1 to TRBJ2-1; 7 nucleotides match TRBD2. J lost 5 bases, V lost 0 bases, and 10 bases had no gene match. The CDR3 covers 16 residues. Germline assignment: CDR1 DFQATT and CDR2 SNEGSKA (reference sequence). This CDR3 is CSARDPKSGADNEQFF. Here the CDR3 DNA reads TGCAGTGCTAGAGACCCCAAGAGCGGGGCCGACAATGAGCAGTTCTTC.

CDR3 amino acids: CSVEPADTQYF. In DNA form, the CDR3 reads TGCAGCGTTGAACCCGCAGATACGCAGTATTTT. The rearrangement uses TRBV29-1 and TRBJ2-3; D uncertain. Germline CDR1 is SQVTM and CDR2 is ANQGSEA. Trimming took off 2 bases at V and 4 bases at J, with 4 bases between the two ends. The CDR3 covers 11 residues.

The V gene is TRBV28, the J gene TRBJ2-7; D unresolved. Deletions cut 6 bases from V and 4 bases from J, with 7 bases between. Germline CDR1 MDHEN, CDR2 SYDVKM. The CDR3 has 11 residues. DNA of the CDR3: TGTGCCAGCAGGGGTCGATACGAGCAGTACTTC. Translating gives CASRGRYEQYF.

The table lists this clonotype with a few counts. This chain joins TRBV27 and TRBJ2-7, with a possible D match to TRBD2 (6 bases). Germline V CDR1 and CDR2: MNHEY, SMNVEV (reference sequence). The CDR3 covers 16 residues. Trimming removed 5 bases from V and 0 bases from J, with 17 bases in between. CDR3 protein: CASSPSHGGVSYEQYF. DNA of the CDR3: TGTGCCAGCAGTCCCTCCCACGGGGGAGTCTCCTACGAGCAGTACTTC.

This chain joins TRBV6-6 and TRBJ1-6, with 8 positions matching TRBD1. The CDR3 totals 16 residues. Germline CDR1 MNHNY, CDR2 SVGAGI (reference sequence). J lost 6 bases, V lost 5 bases, and 9 bases had no gene match. For the CDR3, the DNA is TGTGCCAGCAGTAAAGCAGGGGGCCTGGGTAATTCACCCCTCCACTTT. This translates into CASSKAGGLGNSPLHF.

A word on this clonotype: One base away lies a much larger clone, so this may be a sequencing read error. The chain combines TRBV19 with TRBJ2-7, with 8 bases aligning to TRBD2. The CDR3 loop spans 18 amino acids. V lost 8 bases and J lost 0; bases outside the gene matches: 18. Germline CDR1 LNHDA, CDR2 SQIVND (reference sequence). For the CDR3, the DNA is TGTGCCAGTTGTAGATGGTCTGGCGGGAGGTGCTCCTCCTACGAGCAGTACTTC. Translation gives CASCRWSGGRCSSYEQYF.